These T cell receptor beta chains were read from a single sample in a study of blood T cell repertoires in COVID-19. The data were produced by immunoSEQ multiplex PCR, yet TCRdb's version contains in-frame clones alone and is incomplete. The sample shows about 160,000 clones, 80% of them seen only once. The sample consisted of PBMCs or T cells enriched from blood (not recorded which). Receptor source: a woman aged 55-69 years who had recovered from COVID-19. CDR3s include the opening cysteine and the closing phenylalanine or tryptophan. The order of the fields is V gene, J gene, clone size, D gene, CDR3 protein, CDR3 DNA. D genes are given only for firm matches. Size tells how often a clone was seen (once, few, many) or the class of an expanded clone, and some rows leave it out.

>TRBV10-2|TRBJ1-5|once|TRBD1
CASSVMGQGARQPQHF
TGCGCCAGCAGTGTTATGGGACAGGGGGCCAGACAGCCCCAGCATTTT
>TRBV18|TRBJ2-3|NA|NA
CASSPVHCRVVLNLDTQYF
TGTGCCAGCTCACCCGTTCATTGCAGGGTAGTGCTCAACTTGGATACGCAGTATTTT
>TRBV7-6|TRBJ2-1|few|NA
CASSLARGAVVEFF
TGTGCCAGCAGCTTAGCTCGGGGGGCCGTAGTAGAGTTCTTC
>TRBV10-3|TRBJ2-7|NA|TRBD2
CAISTSGGSYEQYF
TGTGCCATCAGTACTAGCGGGGGATCCTACGAGCAGTACTTC
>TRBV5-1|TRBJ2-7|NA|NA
CASRPGRGYEQYF
TGCGCCAGCCGCCCCGGGCGGGGCTACGAGCAGTACTTC
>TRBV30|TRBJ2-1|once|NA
CAWSGDSYNEQFF
TGTGCCTGGTCAGGTGACTCCTACAATGAGCAGTTCTTC
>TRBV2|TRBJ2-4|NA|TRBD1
CASSEKGTEIAKNIQYF
TGTGCCAGCAGTGAAAAGGGGACAGAAATAGCCAAAAACATTCAGTACTTC
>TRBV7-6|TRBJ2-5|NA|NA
CASSRGRLETQYF
TGTGCCAGCAGCAGGGGTAGGCTCGAGACCCAGTACTTC
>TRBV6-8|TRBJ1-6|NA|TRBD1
CASSYPGQGVSYNSPLHF
TGTGCCAGCAGTTACCCGGGACAGGGGGTCTCCTATAATTCACCCCTCCACTTT
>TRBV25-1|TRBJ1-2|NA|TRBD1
CATRDRHGYTF
TGTGCCACCAGGGACAGACACGGCTACACCTTC
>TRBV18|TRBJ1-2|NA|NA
CASSPAGGGYTF
TGTGCCAGCTCACCCGCCGGGGGGGGCTACACCTTC
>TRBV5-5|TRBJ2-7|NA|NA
CASLQWPQGTYEQYF
TGTGCCAGTCTACAGTGGCCCCAGGGTACCTACGAGCAGTACTTC
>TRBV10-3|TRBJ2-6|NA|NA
CAISDTGLSSGANVLTF
TGTGCCATCAGTGATACTGGGCTCAGCTCTGGGGCCAACGTCCTGACTTTC
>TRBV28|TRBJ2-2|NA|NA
CASCSLGQGNTGELFF
TGTGCCAGCTGCTCCCTTGGACAAGGGAACACCGGGGAGCTGTTTTTT
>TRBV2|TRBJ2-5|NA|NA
CASSGQKETQYF
TGTGCCAGCAGTGGACAGAAAGAGACCCAGTACTTC
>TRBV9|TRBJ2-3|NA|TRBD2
CASSVEPLAGGTQYF
TGTGCCAGCAGCGTAGAACCACTAGCGGGGGGGACGCAGTATTTT
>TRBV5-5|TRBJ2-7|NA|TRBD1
CASSLYRGQNEQYF
TGTGCCAGCAGCTTATACAGGGGGCAGAACGAGCAGTACTTC
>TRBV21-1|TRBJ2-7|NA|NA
CASNIIPTGCYEQYF
TGTGCCAGCAACATTATACCGACAGGGTGTTACGAGCAGTACTTC